This T cell receptor (beta chain) came from a study of T cells after yellow fever vaccination. TCRdb re-called the 5' RACE reads through MiXCR, storing one row per CDR3 protein. Of 240,000 or so distinct CDR3 sequences listed, 6.5% to 8.5% are singletons. Broader study findings: CD4 and CD8 compartments shared a small share of clonotypes, likely from convergent recombination.

The CDR3 spans 14 residues. Germline CDR1 and CDR2: SGHNT and YYREEE (reference sequence). V gave up 2 bases and J gave up 2 bases, with 9 bases separating them. Comment on this clonotype: What it binds is unknown.

Sequencing was performed on CD4+ T cells sorted from PBMCs, taken 15 days after the yellow fever booster vaccination. This sequence originates from a man aged 25 to 40 who received the YFV17D yellow fever vaccine. This chain connects TRBV5-4 to TRBJ2-3, with a possible D match to TRBD2 (5 bases). CDR3 bases: TGTGCCAGCAGCTTTAGCGAGATCACAGATACGCAGTATTTT. The encoded protein is CASSFSEITDTQYF. Supplemented by reference TRBV5-4 and TRBJ2-3, the full variable domain reads ETGVTQSPTHLIKTRGQQVTLRCSSQSGHNTVSWYQQALGQGPQFIFQYYREEENGRGNFPPRFSGLQFPNYSSELNVNALELDDSALYLCASSFSEITDTQYFGPGTRLTVL.